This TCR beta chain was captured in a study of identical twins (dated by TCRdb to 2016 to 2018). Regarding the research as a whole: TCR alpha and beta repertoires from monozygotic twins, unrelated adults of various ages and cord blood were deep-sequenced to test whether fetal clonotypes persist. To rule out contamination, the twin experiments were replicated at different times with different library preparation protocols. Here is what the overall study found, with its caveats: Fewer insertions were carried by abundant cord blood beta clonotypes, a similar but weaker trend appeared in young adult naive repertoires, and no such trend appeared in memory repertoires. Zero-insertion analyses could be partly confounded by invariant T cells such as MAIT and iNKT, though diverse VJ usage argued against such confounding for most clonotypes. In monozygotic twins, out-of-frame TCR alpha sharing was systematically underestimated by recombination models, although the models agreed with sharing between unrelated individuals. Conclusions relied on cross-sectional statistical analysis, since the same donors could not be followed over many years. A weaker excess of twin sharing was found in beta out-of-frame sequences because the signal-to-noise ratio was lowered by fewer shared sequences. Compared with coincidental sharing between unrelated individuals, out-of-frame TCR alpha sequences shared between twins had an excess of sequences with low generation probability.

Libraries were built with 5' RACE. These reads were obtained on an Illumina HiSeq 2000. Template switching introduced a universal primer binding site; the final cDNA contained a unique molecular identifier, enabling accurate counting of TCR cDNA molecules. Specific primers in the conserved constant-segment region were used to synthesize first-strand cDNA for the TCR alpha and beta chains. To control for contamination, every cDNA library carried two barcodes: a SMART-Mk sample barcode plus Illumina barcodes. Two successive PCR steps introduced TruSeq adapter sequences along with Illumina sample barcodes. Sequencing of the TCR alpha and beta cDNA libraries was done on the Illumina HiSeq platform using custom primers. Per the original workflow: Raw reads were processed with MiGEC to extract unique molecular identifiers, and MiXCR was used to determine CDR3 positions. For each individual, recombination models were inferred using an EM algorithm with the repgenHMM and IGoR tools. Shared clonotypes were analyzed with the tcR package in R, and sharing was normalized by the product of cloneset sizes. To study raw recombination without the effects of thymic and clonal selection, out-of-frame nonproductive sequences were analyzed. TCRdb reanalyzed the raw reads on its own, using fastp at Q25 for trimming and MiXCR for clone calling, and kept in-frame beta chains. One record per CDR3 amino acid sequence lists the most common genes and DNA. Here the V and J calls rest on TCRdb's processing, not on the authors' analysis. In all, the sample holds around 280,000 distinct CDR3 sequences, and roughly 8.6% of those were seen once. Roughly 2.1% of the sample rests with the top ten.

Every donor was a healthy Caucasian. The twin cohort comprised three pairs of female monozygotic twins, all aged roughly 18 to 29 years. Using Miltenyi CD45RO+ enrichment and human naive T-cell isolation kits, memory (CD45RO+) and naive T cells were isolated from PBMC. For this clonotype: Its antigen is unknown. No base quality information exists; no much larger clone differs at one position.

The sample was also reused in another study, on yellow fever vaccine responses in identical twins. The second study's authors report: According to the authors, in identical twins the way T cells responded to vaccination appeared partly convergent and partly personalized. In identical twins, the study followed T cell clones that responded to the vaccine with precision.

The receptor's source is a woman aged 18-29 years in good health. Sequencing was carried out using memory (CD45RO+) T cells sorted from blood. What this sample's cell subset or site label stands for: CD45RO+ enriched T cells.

The DNA sequence reads TGTGCCAGCTCACCCACTCCGGGACCCCCACCCTACGAGCAGTACTTC. The translation is CASSPTPGPPPYEQYF. In this chain, TRBV18 is recombined with TRBJ2-7, with the D segment possibly TRBD1 or TRBD2, each aligning over 5 bases. CDR1 and CDR2 are read off the germline V gene as KGHSH and LQKENI. Taken from cysteine to phenylalanine, the CDR3 has 16 residues. The kept DNA is CDR3 alone, 48 bases in frame from the first base. A distance of 17 bases separates the germline ends of V and J, which lose 3 bases and 2 bases respectively. Joined to the reference TRBV18 and TRBJ2-7 proteins, this CDR3 gives the full variable domain: NAGVMQNPRHLVRRRGQEARLRCSPMKGHSHVYWYRQLPEEGLKFMVYLQKENIIDESGMPKERFSAEFPKEGPSILRIQQVVRGDSAAYFCASSPTPGPPPYEQYFGPGTRLTVT.